These 9 T cell receptor beta chains came from one sample sequenced in a study of cytomegalovirus exposure and HLA in healthy donors. PCR primers comprised 60 Vbeta and 13 Jbeta primers. Sequenced by immunoSEQ multiplex PCR; TCRdb stores in-frame clones only, minus some. The repertoire consists of about 140,000 clones, with around 80% occurring once and the leading ten covering approximately 1.1%. Material: PBMCs. The receptors derive from a female donor in good health and CMV-seronegative.

This clone was observed once. The chain employs TRBV6-4 and TRBJ1-1; D gene unclear. The CDR3 is made up of 13 amino acids. Trimming took off 4 bases at V and 0 bases at J, with 6 bases between the two ends. Per the germline V gene, CDR1 is MRHNA and CDR2 is SNTAGT. The CDR3 DNA follows: TGTGCCAGCAGTGTAGAAATGAACACTGAAGCTTTCTTT. The encoded protein is CASSVEMNTEAFF.

This rearrangement joins TRBV28 to TRBJ1-2, with 7 bases identical to TRBD1. This CDR3 has 13 amino acids. V trimming: 5 bases; J trimming: 4 bases; junction bases outside the gene matches: 4. CDR1 MDHEN and CDR2 SYDVKM come from the germline V gene. CDR3 bases: TGTGCCAGCAGTCTGGACAGGTTCTATGGCTACACCTTC. Translating gives CASSLDRFYGYTF.

The CDR3 DNA sequence: TGTGCCAGCAGTACGGGACAGATGAACACTGAAGCTTTCTTT. This translates into CASSTGQMNTEAFF. This chain joins TRBV27 and TRBJ1-1, with 7 bases aligning to TRBD1. The CDR3 is 14 residues long. Trimming took 5 bases from V and 0 from J; bases not matched to a gene: 3. In germline, CDR1 is MNHEY, CDR2 SMNVEV (reference sequence).

This rearrangement joins TRBV6-1 to TRBJ2-7; 7 bases are a match to TRBD1. CDR3 length: 16 amino acids. Germline V gene data show CDR1 as MNHNS and CDR2 as SASEGT. Trimming at V came to 2 bases and at J to 0 bases, leaving 7 bases not matched to a gene. In nucleotides, the CDR3 is TGTGCCAGCAGTGAACTAAAGGGGACAGCCTCCTACGAGCAGTACTTC. It specifies CASSELKGTASYEQYF.

The rearrangement joins TRBV5-1 to TRBJ2-5; TRBD2 aligns across 7 bases. Germline V gives CDR1 SGHRS, CDR2 YFSETQ. The CDR3 has 16 amino acids. V shed 3 bases, J shed 4 bases, and the junction held 12 bases outside the gene matches. CDR3 in amino acids: CASSSRFGGSGETQYF. The DNA of the CDR3 is TGCGCCAGCAGCTCCCGGTTCGGGGGGAGTGGAGAGACCCAGTACTTC.

The CDR3 spells CASSPGAGNEKLFF. The CDR3 coding sequence is TGTGCCAGCTCCCCAGGAGCGGGTAATGAAAAACTGTTTTTT. The chain combines TRBV18 with TRBJ1-4, with D uncertain. The CDR3 length is 14 residues. The V end lost 6 bases, the J end lost 4 bases, and 12 bases lay between the germline ends. Germline-derived CDR1 and CDR2 are KGHSH and LQKENI.

The genes are TRBV11-2 and TRBJ2-3; tentative D call: TRBD2 (6 bases). Germline V gene sequence: CDR1 SGHAT, CDR2 FQNNGV. Deletions cut 6 bases from V and 4 bases from J, with 11 bases between. The CDR3 is 13 residues long. The CDR3 sequence: CASRERGSDTQYF. CDR3 DNA sequence: TGTGCCAGCAGGGAACGGGGGTCAGATACGCAGTATTTT.

This chain joins TRBV7-9 and TRBJ2-5; D not certain. The CDR3 runs 15 residues. Germline lookup yields CDR1 SEHNR and CDR2 FQNEAQ (reference sequence). With 5 bases removed from V and 2 bases from J, the gap between germline ends came to 15 bases. This chain's CDR3 is CASSPTMGTQETQYF. The CDR3 DNA reads TGTGCCAGCAGCCCAACGATGGGCACTCAAGAGACCCAGTACTTC.

The rearrangement links TRBV5-1 to TRBJ1-2; D is uncertain. V lost 0 bases to trimming and J lost 2 bases, with 8 bases between them. Germline assignment: CDR1 SGHRS and CDR2 YFSETQ. The CDR3 length is 14 residues. The CDR3 DNA reads as TGCGCCAGCAGCTTGGGAGGCTCGAACTATGGCTACACCTTC. Its protein is CASSLGGSNYGYTF.